The 31 T cell receptor beta chains below come from one sample, sequenced in a study of vaccination and CD4 T cells after COVID-19 (dated by TCRdb to between 2022 and 2023). Their specific antigens are unknown. Preparation of the library involved PCR. Instrument on record: Illumina iSeq 100. TCR sequencing of DNA from cultured CD4+ T cells used the Oncomine TCR Beta short-read assay at the Johns Hopkins FTIC core. The public reads were run again by TCRdb, first through fastp at Q25 and then through MiXCR, and only productive beta chains were kept. Each CDR3 protein gets just one entry, which takes the most common genes and DNA from the rows behind it. The sample table contains 15,000 or so distinct CDR3 sequences; only one count was recorded for 48% of them. The ten largest clones add up to 13% to 15% of the sample. The treatment or condition label on this specimen signifies: roughly 11-day PBMC culture with coronavirus spike peptide pools or control peptides (ViraFEST assay).

The sample taken for sequencing was CD4+ T cells from blood, cultured in vitro. The receptors were sampled from a human donor who had recovered from COVID-19.

The chain links TRBV7-9 to TRBJ2-1, with unresolved D. The CDR3 has 14 amino acids. CDR1 is SEHNR and CDR2 is FQNEAQ in the germline V gene (reference sequence). The germline V and J ends were trimmed by 3 bases and 4 bases, with 10 bases remaining between them. The CDR3 is CASSFRTDYNEQFF. The CDR3, as DNA: TGTGCCAGCAGCTTCCGGACGGATTACAATGAGCAGTTCTTC.

This clonotype showed up just a few times. DNA of the CDR3: TGTGCCAGCAGCACCACACAGGGGGCGGGGGAGCAGTACTTC. This gives the protein CASSTTQGAGEQYF. The V call is TRBV7-2, the J call TRBJ2-7; 9 nucleotides match TRBD1. J lost 7 bases, V lost 5 bases, and 9 bases had no gene match. CDR3 length: 14 amino acids. Germline lookup yields CDR1 SGHTA and CDR2 FQGNSA.

This rearrangement joins TRBV18 to TRBJ2-2; 10 bases match TRBD2. The germline CDR1 and CDR2 sequences are KGHSH and LQKENI. V shed 1 base and J 2 bases; nucleotides not matched to a gene: 4. CDR3 length: 17 amino acids. CDR3: CASSPLASGSNTGELFF. CDR3 nucleotides: TGTGCCAGCTCACCACTGGCTAGCGGGAGTAACACCGGGGAGCTGTTTTTT. Full variable domain (missing parts from reference TRBV18 and TRBJ2-2): NAGVMQNPRHLVRRRGQEARLRCSPMKGHSHVYWYRQLPEEGLKFMVYLQKENIIDESGMPKERFSAEFPKEGPSILRIQQVVRGDSAAYFCASSPLASGSNTGELFFGEGSRLTVL.

The genes are TRBV24-1 and TRBJ2-4; no firm D call. In germline, CDR1 is KGHDR, CDR2 SFDVKD. CDR3 length equals 15 residues. The germline V and J ends were trimmed by 9 bases and 0 bases, with 14 bases remaining between them. CDR3 sequence: CATVLEESAKNIQYF. The DNA for the CDR3 is TGTGCCACCGTCCTCGAGGAGTCAGCCAAAAACATTCAGTACTTC.

This chain connects TRBV5-6 to TRBJ2-3; no reliable D call. CDR3 length: 17 amino acids. Germline CDR1 reads SGHDT; CDR2 reads YYEEEE. V was shortened by 3 bases and J by 1 base, with 18 bases between the two germline ends. The DNA of the CDR3 is TGTGCCAGCAGCTCATCTTTTAGGGTGATGGGCACAGATACGCAGTATTTT. It codes for CASSSSFRVMGTDTQYF.

V gene TRBV6-5 combines with J gene TRBJ1-5; D is perhaps TRBD1 (5 bases). The germline CDR1 and CDR2 sequences are MNHEY and SVGAGI. CDR3 length: 13 amino acids. Trimming cost V 4 bases and J 4 bases, with 8 bases left between them. The CDR3 bases are TGTGCCAGCAGTTCCGACAGAAATCAGCCCCAGCATTTT. Translation: CASSSDRNQPQHF.

About this clonotype: At one end the junction does not follow the germline gene, possibly because of a read error. The chain recombines TRBV20-1 with TRBJ2-2; D possibly corresponds to TRBD2 (5 bases). The CDR3 runs 16 residues. CDR1 is DFQATT, CDR2 SNEGSKA, per germline (reference sequence). Here the CDR3 DNA reads TGCAGTGCTGGAGAGGGAACTAGAAGGAACACCGGGGAGCTGTTTTTT. Protein product: CSAGEGTRRNTGELFF.

The chain combines TRBV19 with TRBJ2-7, with 7 positions matching TRBD1. There are 15 residues in the CDR3. Germline V lookup: CDR1 LNHDA, CDR2 SQIVND (reference sequence). Unmatched junction bases numbered 11, after V lost 8 bases and J lost 1 base. The CDR3 nucleotides are TGTGCCAGTGGTACGTCGACAGGGAAGTCCTACGAGCAGTACTTC. Translated: CASGTSTGKSYEQYF.

The genes are TRBV4-1 and TRBJ2-7; a possible D gene is TRBD1 (6 bases). This CDR3 comprises 14 residues. V was trimmed by 1 base and J by 3 bases, leaving 10 bases between them. Germline lookup yields CDR1 MGHRA and CDR2 YSYEKL. This CDR3 is CASSQVQGNYEQYF. The CDR3 DNA follows: TGCGCCAGCAGCCAAGTGCAGGGGAACTACGAGCAGTACTTC.

The chain joins TRBV18 to TRBJ1-3; D is undetermined. In germline, CDR1 is KGHSH, CDR2 LQKENI. Trimming removed 4 bases from V and 3 bases from J, with 7 bases in between. The CDR3 is made up of 13 amino acids. Written as DNA, the CDR3 is TGTGCCAGCTCACGGGAATATGGAAACACCATATATTTT. Protein: CASSREYGNTIYF.

The genes are TRBV28 and TRBJ1-2; the match to TRBD1 covers 9 bases. The CDR3 has 15 residues. Trimming cost V 6 bases and J 5 bases; bases outside gene matches: 10. Germline CDR1 MDHEN, CDR2 SYDVKM. The CDR3 nucleotides read TGTGCCAGCAGCTACCGGGACAGGGCTTTATATGGCTACACCTTC. Translated: CASSYRDRALYGYTF.

This clonotype was seen a handful of times. In DNA, the CDR3 is TGTGCCAGCAGTTTATCAGGGCTCGGGGAAAAACTGTTTTTT. This sequence encodes CASSLSGLGEKLFF. This chain connects TRBV27 to TRBJ1-4; D unresolved. The CDR3 is 14 residues long. Trimming took 0 bases from V and 8 from J, leaving 10 bases between them. Germline V CDR1 and CDR2: MNHEY, SMNVEV (reference sequence). The whole variable domain, filled in from reference TRBV27 and TRBJ1-4, reads EAQVTQNPRYLITVTGKKLTVTCSQNMNHEYMSWYRQDPGLGLRQIYYSMNVEVTDKGDVPEGYKVSRKEKRNFPLILESPSPNQTSLYFCASSLSGLGEKLFFGSGTQLSVL.

The chain links TRBV28 to TRBJ1-3, with a weak D call TRBD1 (5 bases). The V gene lost 4 bases and the J gene lost 2 bases, with 9 bases spanning the gap. Germline V lookup: CDR1 MDHEN, CDR2 SYDVKM. The CDR3 runs to 14 residues. The CDR3 sequence is CASSSGLTGNTIYF. The CDR3 DNA follows: TGTGCCAGCAGTTCGGGGCTTACTGGAAACACCATATATTTT. The full variable domain, in which reference TRBV28 and TRBJ1-3 provide the parts outside the CDR3, is DVKVTQSSRYLVKRTGEKVFLECVQDMDHENMFWYRQDPGLGLRLIYFSYDVKMKEKGDIPEGYSVSREKKERFSLILESASTNQTSMYLCASSSGLTGNTIYFGEGSWLTVV.

This chain connects TRBV7-8 to TRBJ1-5; tentatively, D is TRBD1 (5 bases). The CDR3 length is 17 residues. The germline V and J ends were trimmed by 2 bases and 7 bases, with 21 bases remaining between them. Germline CDR1 and CDR2: SGHVS and FQNEAQ. In nucleotides, the CDR3 is TGTGCCAGCAGCTTAAGAGGACCGTCGGGGAGGGGACAGCCCCAGCATTTT. Protein: CASSLRGPSGRGQPQHF. The variable domain in full, with the rest retrieved from reference TRBV7-8 and TRBJ1-5, is GAGVSQSPRYKVAKRGQDVALRCDPISGHVSLFWYQQALGQGPEFLTYFQNEAQLDKSGLPSDRFFAERPEGSVSTLKIQRTQQEDSAVYLCASSLRGPSGRGQPQHFGDGTRLSIL.

This clonotype rates as medium-sized. The chain recombines TRBV7-2 with TRBJ2-1; tentatively, D is TRBD2 (7 bases). The CDR3 loop spans 16 amino acids. The V end was cut by 0 bases, the J end by 4 bases, with 13 bases between. Germline CDR1 SGHTA, CDR2 FQGNSA. The CDR3, as DNA: TGTGCCAGCAGCTTAGCGCTGGGGGGGCTGTACAATGAGCAGTTCTTC. Protein product: CASSLALGGLYNEQFF.

The rearrangement uses TRBV19 and TRBJ1-2, with D possibly TRBD1 on 5 matching bases. The germline gives CDR1 LNHDA, CDR2 SQIVND (reference sequence). The CDR3 is 15 amino acids. V was shortened by 3 bases and J by 8 bases, with 19 bases between the two germline ends. CDR3 coding DNA: TGTGCCAGTAGTATCTGGGGCAGTCCCTCGGGAGGCTACACCTTC. It specifies CASSIWGSPSGGYTF.

The table lists this clonotype with a few counts. The V gene is TRBV6-2 or TRBV6-3, the J gene TRBJ1-5; D is ambiguous. The CDR3 length is 15 residues. Trimming pared 7 bases from V and 0 bases from J, leaving 13 bases between. CDR1 and CDR2 from the germline V gene are MNHEY and SVGEGT. For the CDR3, the DNA is TGTGCCAGCAACCCAACAATTTATAGCAATCAGCCCCAGCATTTT. This codes for CASNPTIYSNQPQHF.

This chain links TRBV20-1 with TRBJ2-4; D gene unclear. The CDR3 runs 14 residues. In germline, CDR1 is DFQATT, CDR2 SNEGSKA (reference sequence). Trimming took off 1 base at V and 5 bases at J, with 12 bases between the two ends. The CDR3 coding sequence is TGCAGTGCTAGAGTTTCTAGGAACCAAAACATTCAGTACTTC. It codes for CSARVSRNQNIQYF.

This clonotype was counted a few times. V is TRBV2 and J is TRBJ1-5; no firm D call. V shed 4 bases and J shed 2 bases, with 9 bases lying between them. The CDR3 runs 14 residues. Germline values: CDR1 SNHLY, CDR2 FYNNEI. Written as DNA, the CDR3 is TGTGCCAGCAGTGGGACCGGGGGCAATCAGCCCCAGCATTTT. Translated: CASSGTGGNQPQHF.

The chain links TRBV19 to TRBJ2-7; D perhaps matches TRBD2 (5 bases). Trimming removed 9 bases at V and 0 bases at J, with 6 bases between. Germline-derived CDR1 and CDR2 are LNHDA and SQIVND (reference sequence). The CDR3 contains 11 residues. The CDR3 here is CASGDSYEQYF. The CDR3 nucleotides are TGTGCCAGCGGGGACTCCTACGAGCAGTACTTC.

The chain joins TRBV19 to TRBJ2-6, with TRBD2 matching 7 bases. CDR3 length: 16 amino acids. Germline CDR1 LNHDA, CDR2 SQIVND (reference sequence). V was pared by 6 bases and J by 0 bases, with 5 bases of the junction left unmatched. DNA of the CDR3: TGTGCCAGTAGAGCAACGGGGGGCTCTGGGGCCAACGTCCTGACTTTC. It translates to CASRATGGSGANVLTF.

The chain employs TRBV20-1 and TRBJ2-7; no firm D call. The V gene's germline CDR1 is DFQATT and CDR2 SNEGSKA (reference sequence). V lost 6 bases and J 2 bases, leaving 17 bases between the germline ends. This CDR3 has 14 amino acids. The CDR3 spells CSAVNPASPYEQYF. In DNA form, the CDR3 reads TGCAGTGCCGTGAACCCAGCATCCCCCTACGAGCAGTACTTC.

The gene calls are TRBV7-2 and TRBJ2-7; D uncertain. CDR3 length: 14 residues. V dropped 1 base and J dropped 2 bases, with 9 bases sitting between them. Germline CDR1 is SGHTA and CDR2 is FQGNSA. CDR3 nucleotides: TGTGCCAGCAGCTTAGATTGGGGAACCTACGAGCAGTACTTC. Protein product: CASSLDWGTYEQYF. Using reference TRBV7-2 and TRBJ2-7 for the parts outside the CDR3, the full variable domain is GAGVSQSPSNKVTEKGKDVELRCDPISGHTALYWYRQSLGQGLEFLIYFQGNSAPDKSGLPSDRFSAERTGGSVSTLTIQRTQQEDSAVYLCASSLDWGTYEQYFGPGTRLTVT.

The CDR3: CASSFSVQYNEQFF. CDR3 sequence (DNA): TGTGCCAGCAGCTTCTCTGTCCAATACAATGAGCAGTTCTTC. The chain joins TRBV11-2 to TRBJ2-1; D call uncertain. The germline V and J ends were trimmed by 3 bases and 4 bases, with 10 bases remaining between them. The CDR3 has 14 residues. The germline gives CDR1 SGHAT, CDR2 FQNNGV.

A single count supports this clonotype. This sequence joins TRBV6-2 or TRBV6-3 and TRBJ1-2; TRBD1 matches at 7 bases. Trimming at V came to 2 bases and at J to 4 bases, leaving 7 bases not matched to a gene. Germline lookup yields CDR1 MNHEY and CDR2 SVGEGT. There are 15 residues in the CDR3. The CDR3 reads CASSYPRQGVYGYTF. Here the CDR3 DNA reads TGTGCCAGCAGTTACCCAAGACAGGGTGTCTATGGCTACACCTTC.

The DNA for the CDR3 is TGTGCCAGCAGCTGGGGAGCGGGAGGCTCCTACGAGCAGTACTTC. Residues: CASSWGAGGSYEQYF. The genes are TRBV7-2 and TRBJ2-7, with 9 bases identical to TRBD2. The V gene's germline CDR1 is SGHTA and CDR2 FQGNSA. The CDR3 is 15 amino acids. J lost 0 bases, V lost 4 bases, and 4 bases had no gene match.

V gene TRBV4-3 combines with J gene TRBJ2-3; D gene uncertain. The CDR3 has 15 residues. From germline, CDR1 is LGHNA and CDR2 YSLEER. The V end lost 0 bases, the J end lost 5 bases, and 12 bases lay between the germline ends. The CDR3: CASSQDPRTGDTQYF. For the CDR3, the DNA is TGCGCCAGCAGCCAAGACCCCCGGACGGGAGATACGCAGTATTTT.

This clonotype has just a few counts. Here the CDR3 reads CASSYSRGRERDYGYTF. DNA of the CDR3: TGTGCCAGCAGTTACTCGAGGGGTCGGGAGAGGGACTATGGCTACACCTTC. The chain is built from TRBV6-5 and TRBJ1-2, with D tentatively TRBD1 (5 bases). V was shortened by 0 bases and J by 3 bases, with 17 bases between the two germline ends. Germline V CDR1 and CDR2: MNHEY, SVGAGI. The CDR3 has 17 amino acids.

This clonotype was picked up a small number of times. The J gene is TRBJ2-1, the V gene TRBV7-9; D is perhaps TRBD2 (6 bases). Trimming left V 3 bases short and J 5 bases short, with 20 bases between. CDR1 is SEHNR, CDR2 FQNEAQ, per germline (reference sequence). This CDR3 comprises 17 residues. CDR3 DNA: TGTGCCAGCAGCTTCCCCCGGAGACTAGGGATAAACAATGAGCAGTTCTTC. It codes for CASSFPRRLGINNEQFF.

The V and J genes are TRBV28 and TRBJ1-5; D is unclear. This CDR3 is 16 amino acids long. Trimming left V 0 bases short and J 0 bases short, with 9 bases between. Looked up from germline, CDR1 is MDHEN and CDR2 is SYDVKM. The CDR3 here is CASSLWPSYSNQPQHF. The CDR3 DNA reads as TGTGCCAGCAGTTTATGGCCCAGTTATAGCAATCAGCCCCAGCATTTT.

The chain has TRBV28 and TRBJ1-5, with D uncertain. The V and J ends lost 7 bases and 1 base respectively, with 14 bases between them. CDR1 and CDR2 (germline): MDHEN, SYDVKM. The length of the CDR3 is 15 residues. In DNA form, the CDR3 reads TGTGCCAGCACCCGGGCCCCTGGGAGCAATCAGCCCCAGCATTTT. Protein sequence: CASTRAPGSNQPQHF.